A selection of T cell receptor beta chains follows, all from one sample in a study of T-cell reconstitution after alpha-beta-depleted transplantation in children. One entry per CDR3 protein, called by TCRdb with MiXCR from the PCR reads. The table lists hundreds of thousands of distinct CDR3 sequences, around 7.8% of them singletons. The sample in question was PBMCs, mostly from graft donor cells, obtained 180 days after TCRalphabeta/CD19-depleted stem cell transplant. The source is a male patient between 10 and 17 years old who had a stem cell transplant for acute lymphoblastic leukemia, so the T cells may come from the graft donor. The CDR3 runs from the conserved cysteine through the conserved F or W. The order of the fields is V gene, clone size, CDR3 length, D gene, J gene, CDR3 protein, CDR3 DNA. D genes are given only for firm matches. For some rows the clone size is stated as once, few or many, or as a class when expanded; others skip it.

TRBV28	many	16	NA	TRBJ2-1	CASSLYRGSSYNEQFF	TGTGCCAGCAGTTTATACCGGGGCAGCTCCTACAATGAGCAGTTCTTC
TRBV28	many	12	TRBD1	TRBJ1-4	CASSFRGQLLFF	TGTGCCAGCAGTTTTCGGGGACAGTTACTGTTTTTT
TRBV12-3/TRBV12-4	many	12	NA	TRBJ1-5	CASTLNGQPQHF	TGTGCCAGCACCCTCAACGGGCAGCCCCAGCATTTT
TRBV9	many	16	TRBD2	TRBJ2-7	CASSVSGGGTTYEQYF	TGTGCCAGCAGCGTATCCGGCGGGGGAACCACCTACGAGCAGTACTTC
TRBV3-1	many	15	TRBD1	TRBJ2-3	CASSPTGAGEDTQYF	TGTGCCAGCAGCCCAACAGGGGCTGGGGAAGATACGCAGTATTTT
TRBV20-1	many	16	TRBD1	TRBJ1-2	CSARDIRTGANYGYTF	TGCAGTGCTAGAGATATAAGGACAGGGGCTAACTATGGCTACACCTTC
TRBV7-9	many	14	NA	TRBJ1-5	CASSLDSLNQPQHF	TGTGCCAGCAGCTTAGACAGTCTCAATCAGCCCCAGCATTTT
TRBV29-1	many	12	NA	TRBJ2-7	CSVRTGPAEQYF	TGCAGCGTCAGGACGGGTCCTGCCGAGCAGTACTTC
TRBV7-6	NA	12	TRBD1	TRBJ2-7	CASSPTGGFLYF	TGTGCCAGCAGCCCTACAGGGGGCTTCCTGTACTTC
TRBV4-3	many	15	NA	TRBJ1-2	CASSQGIGMNYGYTF	TGCGCCAGCAGCCAAGGTATAGGTATGAACTATGGCTACACCTTC
TRBV7-9	many	15	TRBD1	TRBJ2-1	CASSEPGQGYNEQFF	TGTGCCAGCAGCGAACCGGGACAGGGCTACAATGAGCAGTTCTTC
TRBV28	many	10	NA	TRBJ2-7	CASNGDEQYF	TGTGCCAGTAACGGGGACGAGCAGTACTTC
TRBV12-3/TRBV12-4	many	14	NA	TRBJ1-2	CASTPGLQAIGYTF	TGTGCCAGCACACCCGGGCTACAAGCTATCGGCTACACCTTC
TRBV7-8	many	16	NA	TRBJ1-3	CASSLKRGGTGNTIYF	TGTGCCAGCAGCCTCAAGCGCGGGGGTACTGGAAACACCATATATTTT
TRBV18	many	16	TRBD2	TRBJ2-1	CASSLRAGGGNGEQFF	TGTGCCAGCTCGCTCAGAGCGGGAGGCGGGAATGGCGAGCAGTTCTTC
TRBV20-1	NA	19	TRBD2	TRBJ2-3	CRASSSPTSGRDGTDTQYF	TGCAGGGCTAGTTCCAGTCCGACTAGCGGGAGGGACGGCACAGATACGCAGTATTTT
TRBV29-1	many	14	TRBD1	TRBJ2-7	CSAAGQENSYEQYF	TGCAGCGCCGCCGGACAGGAGAACTCCTACGAGCAGTACTTC
TRBV5-1	NA	14	NA	TRBJ2-7	CASSLGDTFHEQYF	TGCGCCAGCAGCTTGGGTGACACCTTCCACGAGCAGTACTTC
TRBV2	many	13	NA	TRBJ2-1	CASIKSMNNEQFF	TGTGCCAGCATTAAGAGTATGAACAATGAGCAGTTCTTC
TRBV5-1	many	16	TRBD1	TRBJ2-2	CASNTGKGANTGELFF	TGCGCCAGCAACACCGGGAAGGGGGCCAACACCGGGGAGCTGTTTTTT
TRBV18	many	13	NA	TRBJ2-1	CASSPDNYNEQFF	TGTGCCAGCTCACCGGACAACTACAATGAGCAGTTCTTC
TRBV29-1	many	13	NA	TRBJ2-7	CSFKSTSSYEQYF	TGCAGCTTTAAAAGTACGAGCTCCTACGAGCAGTACTTC
TRBV5-1	many	14	TRBD2	TRBJ2-7	CASSWRESSYEQYF	TGCGCCAGCAGCTGGCGGGAGTCGTCCTACGAGCAGTACTTC
TRBV25-1	many	18	NA	TRBJ2-6	CASSEIGVETPGANVLTF	TGTGCCAGCAGTGAAATTGGAGTCGAGACCCCCGGGGCCAACGTCCTGACTTTC
TRBV5-6	NA	11	NA	TRBJ2-7	CASSFGREQYF	TGTGCCAGCAGCTTTGGGAGGGAGCAGTACTTC
TRBV28	many	13	NA	TRBJ1-2	CAIVSGQFGGYTF	TGTGCCATAGTCTCCGGCCAGTTTGGCGGCTACACCTTC
TRBV12-3/TRBV12-4	many	12	NA	TRBJ2-2	CVSGLNTGELFF	TGTGTCAGCGGGTTGAACACCGGGGAGCTGTTTTTT
TRBV4-2	many	15	NA	TRBJ2-1	CASSQISGYHNEQFF	TGTGCCAGCAGCCAGATATCGGGTTACCACAATGAGCAGTTCTTC
TRBV20-1	many	16	NA	TRBJ2-4	CSARDQAGRSKNIQYF	TGCAGTGCTAGAGATCAAGCCGGGCGGTCCAAAAACATTCAGTACTTC
TRBV7-6	many	13	NA	TRBJ2-7	CASSLMADYEQYF	TGTGCCAGCAGCTTAATGGCGGACTACGAGCAGTACTTC
TRBV12-3/TRBV12-4	many	16	NA	TRBJ1-1	CASSPARALRGTEAFF	TGTGCCAGCAGTCCAGCACGGGCCTTGCGCGGGACTGAAGCTTTCTTT
TRBV11-1	many	19	TRBD1	TRBJ2-4	CASSGGWNRFGTGGNIQYF	TGTGCCAGCAGCGGGGGCTGGAACAGGTTTGGGACAGGGGGAAACATTCAGTACTTC
TRBV5-1	many	18	TRBD1	TRBJ2-3	CASSLRQGRSASTDTQYF	TGCGCCAGCAGCTTGAGACAGGGCAGGTCTGCTAGCACAGATACGCAGTATTTT
TRBV15	many	20	TRBD2	TRBJ2-3	CATSRVFGLDQIWCTDTQYF	TGTGCCACCAGCAGAGTTTTCGGACTAGATCAAATTTGGTGCACAGATACGCAGTATTTT
TRBV3-1	many	17	TRBD2	TRBJ2-2	CASSQEGAGALTGELFF	TGTGCCAGCAGCCAAGAAGGGGCGGGAGCCCTCACCGGGGAGCTGTTTTTT
TRBV7-6	many	15	NA	TRBJ2-6	CASSTGPTGANVLTF	TGTGCCAGCAGCACAGGACCTACTGGGGCCAACGTCCTGACTTTC
TRBV6-1	many	14	NA	TRBJ2-3	CASSEGQPTDTQYF	TGTGCCAGCAGTGAGGGGCAGCCCACAGATACGCAGTATTTT
TRBV9	many	17	TRBD1	TRBJ1-2	CASSVGQTGQGDYGYTF	TGTGCCAGCAGCGTAGGACAAACGGGACAGGGCGACTATGGCTACACCTTC
TRBV7-2	many	15	TRBD1	TRBJ1-6	CASSLDKGAYSPLHF	TGTGCCAGCAGCTTAGACAAGGGGGCTTATTCACCCCTCCACTTT
TRBV12-3/TRBV12-4	many	14	NA	TRBJ1-5	CASSLETGGQPQHF	TGTGCCAGCAGTTTAGAGACCGGAGGTCAGCCCCAGCATTTT
TRBV6-2/TRBV6-3	few	14	NA	TRBJ2-2	CASSYYRTTGELFF	TGTGCCAGCAGTTACTATAGGACCACCGGGGAGCTGTTTTTT
TRBV9	many	16	TRBD2	TRBJ2-2	CASSPQGLGVTGELFF	TGTGCCAGCAGCCCTCAGGGACTAGGAGTCACCGGGGAGCTGTTTTTT
TRBV12-5	many	12	NA	TRBJ1-6	CASGDGGSPLHF	TGTGCTAGTGGAGACGGGGGATCACCCCTCCACTTT
TRBV12-3/TRBV12-4	many	15	TRBD2	TRBJ2-7	CASSTTSGRWYEQYF	TGTGCCAGCAGTACCACTAGCGGGAGGTGGTACGAGCAGTACTTC